This T cell receptor (beta chain) was recorded in a study of control samples from healthy donors and cancer patients. Measured with immunoSEQ multiplex PCR; TCRdb has only the in-frame clones, and not every one. The sample carries around 110,000 clones, around 90% recorded once. CDR3 length: 15 residues. The V end lost 4 bases, the J end lost 1 base, and 11 bases lay between the germline ends. In germline, CDR1 is SGHVS, CDR2 FQNEAQ. Source material: blood. The source is a woman in her seventies in good health. The chain joins TRBV7-8 to TRBJ1-5; no clear D. The DNA for the CDR3 is TGTGCCAGCAGCTCACTGGGAGGGAGCAATCAGCCCCAGCATTTT. Translating it yields CASSSLGGSNQPQHF.